One sample yielded the 15 T cell receptor beta chains listed below, sequenced in a study of CD8+ T cells in alopecia areata. After isolation, RNA underwent reverse transcription to generate cDNA as the sequencing template. The protocol was immunoSEQ multiplex PCR, while the TCRdb copy is restricted to in-frame clones and leaves out a portion. The table has more than 95,000 clones, 47% seen once. The sample comprised NKG2D-low CD8+ T cells sorted from blood. The receptors were gathered from a human donor with alopecia areata.

This rearrangement joins TRBV29-1 to TRBJ2-7; the D is unclear. This CDR3 is built from 14 residues. Trimming shortened V by 4 bases and J by 0 bases, and 13 bases separated the two germline ends. The germline gives CDR1 SQVTM, CDR2 ANQGSEA. The CDR3 nucleotides read TGCAGCGTTGGCGGACCGGCGAGCTCCTACGAGCAGTACTTC. It is translated as CSVGGPASSYEQYF.

The chain has TRBV29-1 and TRBJ2-5; D is unclear. With 4 bases removed from V and 3 bases from J, the gap between germline ends came to 6 bases. Germline V gene data show CDR1 as SQVTM and CDR2 as ANQGSEA. The CDR3 consists of 11 residues. CDR3 in DNA: TGCAGCGTTGTTAGGGAAGAGACCCAGTACTTC. Amino acid sequence: CSVVREETQYF.

This clone was recorded a few times. V gene TRBV27 combines with J gene TRBJ1-1; D remains ambiguous. The CDR3 is made up of 17 amino acids. Germline CDR1 and CDR2: MNHEY and SMNVEV (reference sequence). Trimming cost V 5 bases and J 0 bases, with 19 bases left between them. The CDR3 region is CASSPHALGRMNTEAFF. Written as DNA, the CDR3 is TGTGCCAGCAGTCCCCACGCCTTAGGACGGATGAACACTGAAGCTTTCTTT.

This clone was picked up a small number of times. The V call is TRBV19, the J call TRBJ2-7, with 12 bases that match TRBD1. Germline V gives CDR1 LNHDA, CDR2 SQIVND (reference sequence). V trimming: 5 bases; J trimming: 4 bases; junction bases outside the gene matches: 6. The CDR3 is made up of 15 amino acids. The CDR3 here is CASSSRDRGPYEQYF. The CDR3 nucleotides read TGTGCCAGTAGTTCCCGGGACAGGGGGCCATACGAGCAGTACTTC.

The chain links TRBV11-2 to TRBJ2-2, with a tentative D call TRBD1 (5 bases). Germline V gives CDR1 SGHAT, CDR2 FQNNGV. CDR3 length: 16 amino acids. With 2 bases removed from V and 8 bases from J, the gap between germline ends came to 18 bases. The CDR3 protein is CASSLTTAVGNGELFF. CDR3 nucleotide sequence: TGTGCCAGCAGCTTAACGACAGCTGTTGGCAATGGGGAGCTGTTTTTT.

This clone has more than one count but fewer than ten. The chain recombines TRBV9 with TRBJ1-1; unclear D gene. Trimming left V 1 base short and J 2 bases short, with 6 bases between. The germline V gene has CDR1 SGDLS and CDR2 YYNGEE. CDR3 length equals 13 residues. This CDR3 reads CASSVTGNTEAFF. The CDR3, as DNA: TGTGCCAGCAGCGTAACGGGAAACACTGAAGCTTTCTTT. The full variable domain, completed using reference TRBV9 and TRBJ1-1, is DSGVTQTPKHLITATGQRVTLRCSPRSGDLSVYWYQQSLDQGLQFLIQYYNGEERAKGNILERFSAQQFPDLHSELNLSSLELGDSALYFCASSVTGNTEAFFGQGTRLTVV.

This clone showed up just a few times. The sample carries other DNA sequences with the same CDR3. V and J are TRBV29-1 and TRBJ2-2; D uncertain. This CDR3 has 10 residues. Germline CDR1 and CDR2: SQVTM and ANQGSEA. Trimming pared 5 bases from V and 2 bases from J, leaving 0 bases between. The CDR3 loop is CSVNTGELFF. CDR3 DNA sequence: TGCAGCGTTAACACCGGGGAGCTGTTTTTT.

The chain is built from TRBV5-6 and TRBJ2-7, with D uncertain. Trimming cost V 0 bases and J 1 base, with 8 bases left between them. This CDR3 is 14 amino acids long. Looked up from germline, CDR1 is SGHDT and CDR2 is YYEEEE. The DNA for the CDR3 is TGTGCCAGCAGCTTGGGTTACGGTTCCTACGAGCAGTACTTC. Translation: CASSLGYGSYEQYF.

The rearrangement links TRBV4-1 to TRBJ2-7; either TRBD1 or TRBD2 may fit D (6 bases each). This CDR3 has 15 amino acids. V shed 0 bases and J shed 5 bases, with 14 bases lying between them. CDR1 is MGHRA and CDR2 is YSYEKL in the germline V gene. CDR3 sequence: CASSQDWGAGNEQYF. As DNA, the CDR3 is TGCGCCAGCAGCCAAGATTGGGGGGCCGGGAACGAGCAGTACTTC.

The CDR3 sequence: CSVDVLAGNQETQYF. In nucleotides, the CDR3 is TGCAGCGTTGACGTACTAGCGGGTAACCAAGAGACCCAGTACTTC. V is TRBV29-1 and J is TRBJ2-5, with 9 bases fitting TRBD2. After removal of 3 bases from V and 0 bases from J, the junction contained 5 bases not matched to a gene. Germline-derived CDR1 and CDR2 are SQVTM and ANQGSEA. The CDR3 is made up of 15 amino acids.

Regarding this clone: The junction departs from the called germline gene at one end, perhaps through a read error. The V and J genes are TRBV6-4 and TRBJ2-1, with a tentative D call TRBD1 (6 bases). The CDR3 contains 20 residues. Germline V CDR1 and CDR2: MRHNA, SNTAGT. The CDR3 region is CASSDLDSFMILAPYNEQFF. The DNA for the CDR3 is TGTGCCAGCAGCGACTTGGACAGTTTTATGATCCTAGCCCCGTACAATGAGCAGTTCTTC.

This clone was detected only a few times. The V call is TRBV29-1, the J call TRBJ1-1; 8 bases are shared with TRBD1. The junction had 5 bases not matched to a gene; V was cut back by 7 bases and J by 4 bases. This CDR3 has 12 residues. Germline V gives CDR1 SQVTM, CDR2 ANQGSEA. The CDR3 DNA is TGCAGCGGGACAGGGAGTAGCACTGAAGCTTTCTTT. Protein product: CSGTGSSTEAFF.

About this clone: One end of the junction does not line up with germline, which may come from a read error. The chain has TRBV6-6 and TRBJ2-5; D is unresolved. Germline assignment: CDR1 MNHNY and CDR2 SVGAGI (reference sequence). The CDR3 contains 14 residues. The chain's CDR3 is CASSHSDGQETQYF. CDR3 bases: TGTGCCAGCAGTCACTCGGACGGACAAGAGACCCAGTACTTC.

V usage is TRBV9 and J usage is TRBJ2-3, with 9 bases fitting TRBD1. Germline CDR1 SGDLS, CDR2 YYNGEE. The CDR3 loop spans 14 amino acids. The ends lost 0 bases at V and 4 bases at J; junction bases unmatched: 0. DNA of the CDR3: TGTGCCAGCAGCGTAGGGACAGGGGCAGATACGCAGTATTTT. This sequence encodes CASSVGTGADTQYF.

The chain carries TRBV6-6 and TRBJ2-7; maybe TRBD2 (5 bases). CDR1 is MNHNY and CDR2 is SVGAGI in the germline V gene (reference sequence). The CDR3 loop spans 11 amino acids. V shed 2 bases and J shed 6 bases, with 5 bases lying between them. CDR3 loop: CASSYSGEQYF. The CDR3 DNA follows: TGTGCCAGCAGTTACAGCGGCGAGCAGTACTTC.